This TCR beta chain was captured by sequencing in a study of PD-L1 blockade in urothelial cancer. Study at large: Men with urothelial cancer arising in the bladder made up about 90% of the roughly 29 patients.

Regarding time point: pretreatment peripheral blood. Patients' cancers were locally advanced or metastatic urothelial carcinomas. Trimming took off 5 bases at V and 2 bases at J, with 9 bases between the two ends. Germline CDR1 MRHNA, CDR2 SNTAGT. The CDR3 spans 14 residues. Each PCR received spiked synthetic TCR analog templates. Assay used: immunoSEQ multiplex PCR; TCRdb lists only in-frame clones, some missing. This repertoire shows 40,000 to 60,000 clones, roughly four fifths found once; its top ten account for approximately 3%. This clone ranks as medium-sized (0.01 to 0.1%). The gene calls are TRBV6-4 and TRBJ2-2; D might be TRBD1 (6 bases). The TCR was taken from a man aged 65 to 79 with urothelial cancer. The material was PBMCs, obtained around atezolizumab (anti-PD-L1) treatment. In DNA, the CDR3 is TGTGCCAGCAGTACCGGGACAAACACCGGGGAGCTGTTTTTT. Protein: CASSTGTNTGELFF.